This T cell receptor (beta chain) was captured by sequencing in a study of identifying expanded T cells in peripheral blood. Assay: immunoSEQ multiplex PCR; the TCRdb copy retains only in-frame clones and omits some. There are around 120,000 clones in the sample; around 89% occur only once, and 15% to 20% lies in the top ten. This CDR3 has 15 amino acids. The trim removed 4 bases at V and 0 bases at J, leaving 4 bases unmatched. Germline V gene sequence: CDR1 SGHNT, CDR2 YENEEA. The sample taken for sequencing was blood. This chain uses TRBV11-3 with TRBJ1-1; 8 bases line up with TRBD1. The source is a person aged 18 to 75 in good health. CDR3 protein: CASSSAGGLNTEAFF. The CDR3 bases are TGTGCCAGCAGCTCCGCAGGGGGCCTGAACACTGAAGCTTTCTTT.